One sample yielded the 28 T cell receptor beta chains listed below, sequenced in a study of CD4+ T cells in melanoma. Libraries were prepared by immunoSEQ multiplex PCR; TCRdb keeps only in-frame clonotypes and omits some of them. The data contain roughly 52,000 clones, over 60% of them singletons. Specimen: tumor tissue. The receptors shown here come from a human donor with melanoma.

V usage is TRBV6-1 and J usage is TRBJ1-4; D remains ambiguous. There are 13 residues in the CDR3. Germline-derived CDR1 and CDR2 are MNHNS and SASEGT. V was shortened by 5 bases and J by 8 bases, with 12 bases between the two germline ends. The CDR3, as DNA: TGTGCCAGCAGTTGGGTTGTTGCCGAAAAACTGTTTTTT. As protein: CASSWVVAEKLFF.

The chain has TRBV4-3 and TRBJ2-7; a weak D match, TRBD2 (5 bases). Germline values: CDR1 LGHNA, CDR2 YSLEER. V gave up 1 base and J gave up 6 bases, with 10 bases separating them. The length of the CDR3 is 13 residues. This CDR3 is CASSQGGSSEQYF. DNA of the CDR3: TGCGCCAGCAGCCAAGGAGGGAGCTCCGAGCAGTACTTC.

This clone occurred many times. This chain joins TRBV5-8 and TRBJ1-5; D not resolved. The CDR3 has 12 residues. V dropped 1 base and J dropped 7 bases, with 6 bases sitting between them. Germline lookup yields CDR1 SGHTS and CDR2 YDEGEE. DNA of the CDR3: TGTGCCAGCAGCTTGTTTCGGCAGCCCCAGCATTTT. It specifies CASSLFRQPQHF. The full variable domain, completed using reference TRBV5-8 and TRBJ1-5, is EAGVTQSPTHLIKTRGQQATLRCSPISGHTSVYWYQQALGLGLQFLLWYDEGEERNRGNFPPRFSGRQFPNYSSELNVNALELEDSALYLCASSLFRQPQHFGDGTRLSIL.

This chain's CDR3 is CASSPLGGDTGELFF. The DNA for the CDR3 is TGTGCCAGCAGTCCCCTGGGTGGGGACACCGGGGAGCTGTTTTTT. The chain uses TRBV6-6 and TRBJ2-2; D is undetermined. Germline V gene data show CDR1 as MNHNY and CDR2 as SVGAGI (reference sequence). The CDR3 is made up of 15 amino acids. V was shortened by 5 bases and J by 3 bases, with 13 bases between the two germline ends.

CDR3 sequence (DNA): TGTGCCTGGAAGACAGTTCCTGGGGCCAACGTCCTGACTTTC. This translates into CAWKTVPGANVLTF. This chain links TRBV30 with TRBJ2-6, with D perhaps TRBD1 (5 bases). The CDR3 spans 14 residues. Trimming pared 4 bases from V and 2 bases from J, leaving 9 bases between. Germline CDR1 is GTSNPN and CDR2 is SVGIG (reference sequence).

The V gene is TRBV5-1, the J gene TRBJ2-5, with 8 nucleotides matching TRBD1. The ends lost 5 bases at V and 3 bases at J; junction bases unmatched: 12. The CDR3 sequence is 16 residues long. Germline V CDR1 and CDR2: SGHRS, YFSETQ. The CDR3 region has the DNA TGCGCCAGCAGTCTACAGGGGGTCAACCCTGAAGAGACCCAGTACTTC. Its protein is CASSLQGVNPEETQYF. Full variable domain (remainder filled in from reference TRBV5-1 and TRBJ2-5): KAGVTQTPRYLIKTRGQQVTLSCSPISGHRSVSWYQQTPGQGLQFLFEYFSETQRNKGNFPGRFSGRQFSNSRSEMNVSTLELGDSALYLCASSLQGVNPEETQYFGPGTRLLVL.

This CDR3 is CASSLLHRTSVSYNEQFF. Written as DNA, the CDR3 is TGTGCCAGCAGCTTATTACACCGGACTAGCGTCTCCTACAATGAGCAGTTCTTC. V usage is TRBV7-3 and J usage is TRBJ2-1; 9 bases are shared with TRBD2. With V trimmed by 2 bases and J by 0 bases, 8 bases remained unmatched. Germline V gene data show CDR1 as SGHTA and CDR2 as FQGTGA. CDR3 length: 18 amino acids.

This clone has more than one count but fewer than ten. V is TRBV7-9 and J is TRBJ2-5, with 7 nucleotides matching TRBD1. Germline CDR1 SEHNR, CDR2 FQNEAQ (reference sequence). Germline trimming cut 5 bases from V and 2 bases from J; bases unmatched to any gene: 2. CDR3 length: 13 residues. In DNA, the CDR3 is TGTGCCAGCAGCCAGGGACAGCAAGAGACCCAGTACTTC. Residues: CASSQGQQETQYF.

This clone has just a few counts. The chain couples TRBV2 to TRBJ2-3; 8 bases line up with TRBD2. Trimming cost V 3 bases and J 1 base; bases outside gene matches: 3. The CDR3 loop spans 15 amino acids. In germline, CDR1 is SNHLY, CDR2 FYNNEI. DNA of the CDR3: TGTGCCAGCAGTGAGGATAGCGGGGGCACAGATACGCAGTATTTT. Its protein product is CASSEDSGGTDTQYF. Full variable domain (outside the CDR3, taken from reference TRBV2 and TRBJ2-3): EPEVTQTPSHQVTQMGQEVILRCVPISNHLYFYWYRQILGQKVEFLVSFYNNEISEKSEIFDDQFSVERPDGSNFTLKIRSTKLEDSAMYFCASSEDSGGTDTQYFGPGTRLTVL.

The rearrangement joins TRBV30 to TRBJ2-7, with 12 positions matching TRBD1. Germline V gene lookup returns CDR1 GTSNPN and CDR2 SVGIG (reference sequence). After removal of 0 bases from V and 5 bases from J, the junction contained 2 bases not matched to a gene. This CDR3 has 14 residues. CDR3 sequence: CAWSVGTGGDEQYF. The CDR3 DNA is TGTGCCTGGAGTGTGGGGACAGGGGGCGACGAGCAGTACTTC.

In regard to this clone: Other DNA sequences in the same sample also yield this CDR3. The J gene is TRBJ2-1, the V gene TRBV6-6; 8 bases map to TRBD1. CDR3 length equals 14 residues. V shed 5 bases, J shed 1 base, and the junction held 1 base outside the gene matches. The V gene's germline CDR1 is MNHNY and CDR2 SVGAGI (reference sequence). CDR3 sequence reads: CASSRDRSYNEQFF. CDR3 nucleotides: TGTGCCAGCAGTCGGGACAGGTCCTACAATGAGCAGTTCTTC.

The chain couples TRBV7-2 to TRBJ1-6; no clear D gene. The CDR3 extends over 14 amino acids. V lost 5 bases and J lost 0, with 5 bases in between. In germline, CDR1 is SGHTA, CDR2 FQGNSA. The CDR3 nucleotides read TGTGCCAGCAGCCTGAGCTCCTATAATTCACCCCTCCACTTT. Encoded protein: CASSLSSYNSPLHF.

This sequence joins TRBV28 and TRBJ2-3; 10 bases map to TRBD1. J gave up 4 bases and V 3 bases, and 1 base lay outside the gene matches. The length of the CDR3 is 14 residues. The germline gives CDR1 MDHEN, CDR2 SYDVKM. The CDR3 sequence is CASSLTGGADTQYF. DNA of the CDR3: TGTGCCAGCAGTTTGACAGGGGGCGCAGATACGCAGTATTTT.

This clone was detected ten times or more. This sequence joins TRBV9 and TRBJ1-2, with D possibly being TRBD1 (6 bases). V shed 0 bases and J shed 3 bases, with 12 bases lying between them. This CDR3 spans 15 amino acids. The germline V gene has CDR1 SGDLS and CDR2 YYNGEE. The CDR3 sequence: CASSVGGGADYGYTF. For the CDR3, the DNA is TGTGCCAGCAGCGTAGGAGGGGGAGCAGACTATGGCTACACCTTC.

For this clone: A junction end diverges from the germline sequence, so it may reflect a read error. The sample has other DNA sequences that encode this CDR3 too. The rearrangement uses TRBV7-7 and TRBJ2-5; possible D gene TRBD1, 6 bases. This CDR3 comprises 13 residues. Looked up from germline, CDR1 is SSHAT and CDR2 is FNYEAQ (reference sequence). The CDR3: CASSLIGGETQYF. The CDR3, as DNA: TGTGCTAGCAGCCTAATAGGGGGAGAGACCCAGTACTTC.

The V gene is TRBV19, the J gene TRBJ2-7; the D gene is possibly TRBD2 (6 bases). This CDR3 is built from 13 residues. Trimming took off 10 bases at V and 4 bases at J, with 17 bases between the two ends. Germline V gives CDR1 LNHDA, CDR2 SQIVND (reference sequence). The CDR3 spells CATTPPRGYEQYF. The CDR3 DNA reads TGTGCCACCACCCCCCCCCGGGGGTACGAGCAGTACTTC.

The chain has TRBV28 and TRBJ2-7; 8 nucleotides line up with TRBD1. The ends lost 6 bases at V and 6 bases at J; junction bases unmatched: 13. The germline V gene encodes CDR1 MDHEN and CDR2 SYDVKM. The CDR3 spans 15 residues. The CDR3 nucleotides are TGTGCCAGCAGCTGGGGTGGCAGACAGGGGATCGAGCAGTACTTC. Its translation: CASSWGGRQGIEQYF.

This clone showed up many times. The genes are TRBV28 and TRBJ2-1, with 8 bases identical to TRBD1. The junction had 6 bases not matched to a gene; V was cut back by 3 bases and J by 8 bases. There are 14 residues in the CDR3. CDR1 is MDHEN, CDR2 SYDVKM, per germline. The CDR3 loop reads CASSFRTGWHEQFF. CDR3 coding DNA: TGTGCCAGCAGTTTTAGGACAGGGTGGCATGAGCAGTTCTTC. The full variable domain, in which reference TRBV28 and TRBJ2-1 provide the parts outside the CDR3, is DVKVTQSSRYLVKRTGEKVFLECVQDMDHENMFWYRQDPGLGLRLIYFSYDVKMKEKGDIPEGYSVSREKKERFSLILESASTNQTSMYLCASSFRTGWHEQFFGPGTRLTVL.

This clone was observed a single time. The chain carries TRBV7-2 and TRBJ1-2; D might be TRBD1 (5 bases). The V gene lost 5 bases and the J gene lost 11 bases, with 15 bases spanning the gap. The length of the CDR3 is 12 residues. The germline V gene encodes CDR1 SGHTA and CDR2 FQGNSA. CDR3 in DNA: TGTGCCAGCAGCGGGCAGGGTATAGGGTACACCTTC. Translated: CASSGQGIGYTF.

The rearrangement links TRBV7-2 to TRBJ2-7; 7 bases fit TRBD2. The CDR3 has 15 amino acids. The V gene end was trimmed by 3 bases and the J gene end by 5 bases; junction bases not matched to a gene: 10. The germline V gene encodes CDR1 SGHTA and CDR2 FQGNSA. The CDR3 nucleotides are TGTGCCAGCAGCTTTCAAAGCGGGGTATTGGACGAGCAGTACTTC. Its translation: CASSFQSGVLDEQYF.

This clone was observed once. The genes are TRBV15 and TRBJ1-5; 7 bases match TRBD1. The CDR3 extends over 17 amino acids. Germline V gene sequence: CDR1 LNHNV, CDR2 YYDKDF (reference sequence). The junction had 6 bases not matched to a gene; V was cut back by 1 base and J by 0 bases. This chain's CDR3 is CATSRVLGTASNQPQHF. The CDR3 region has the DNA TGTGCCACCAGCAGAGTGCTCGGGACAGCTAGCAATCAGCCCCAGCATTTT.

The chain links TRBV4-1 to TRBJ1-4; 10 bases line up with TRBD1. Trimming removed 4 bases from V and 8 bases from J; junction bases left unmatched: 10. This CDR3 has 16 residues. Per the germline V gene, CDR1 is MGHRA and CDR2 is YSYEKL. The CDR3 spells CASSPAPGQGGEKLFF. Here the CDR3 DNA reads TGCGCCAGCAGCCCAGCCCCAGGACAGGGGGGGGAAAAACTGTTTTTT.

This clone qualifies as medium-sized. The V call is TRBV6-1, the J call TRBJ1-4; D unclear. The CDR3 sequence is 16 residues long. CDR1 and CDR2 (germline): MNHNS, SASEGT. Trimming pared 4 bases from V and 0 bases from J, leaving 12 bases between. CDR3 coding DNA: TGTGCCAGCAGTGTTCGGACCTTTGCAACTAATGAAAAACTGTTTTTT. As protein: CASSVRTFATNEKLFF.

The chain carries TRBV2 and TRBJ2-5; 8 bases match TRBD2. J lost 4 bases, V lost 7 bases, and 14 bases had no gene match. Germline values: CDR1 SNHLY, CDR2 FYNNEI. CDR3 length: 16 amino acids. CDR3 loop: CASTLVGGGYPETQYF. DNA of the CDR3: TGTGCCAGCACCCTTGTAGGCGGGGGGTATCCAGAGACCCAGTACTTC.

This clone was observed once. The chain joins TRBV2 to TRBJ1-1; D perhaps matches TRBD1 (5 bases). The CDR3 is made up of 13 amino acids. Trimming shortened V by 5 bases and J by 7 bases, and 14 bases separated the two germline ends. CDR1 is SNHLY, CDR2 FYNNEI, per germline. CDR3 in DNA: TGTGCCAGCAGTCCCTCCGGGGACGGTGAAGCTTTCTTT. As protein: CASSPSGDGEAFF.

This clone occurred many times. The chain has TRBV9 and TRBJ2-3, with 9 bases identical to TRBD1. Germline-derived CDR1 and CDR2 are SGDLS and YYNGEE. V lost 3 bases, J lost 2 bases, and 4 bases stayed unmatched. The CDR3 extends over 15 amino acids. The CDR3 DNA reads TGTGCCAGCAGCGAACAGGGGGCCGTCACAGATACGCAGTATTTT. Its translation is CASSEQGAVTDTQYF. Looking up the rest from reference TRBV9 and TRBJ2-3 gives the full variable domain: DSGVTQTPKHLITATGQRVTLRCSPRSGDLSVYWYQQSLDQGLQFLIQYYNGEERAKGNILERFSAQQFPDLHSELNLSSLELGDSALYFCASSEQGAVTDTQYFGPGTRLTVL.

The chain uses TRBV27 and TRBJ2-7; 8 positions agree with TRBD1. This CDR3 comprises 17 residues. The junction had 15 bases not matched to a gene; V was cut back by 6 bases and J by 2 bases. The germline V gene encodes CDR1 MNHEY and CDR2 SMNVEV (reference sequence). CDR3 loop: CASRASGQVHLPYEQYF. The CDR3 nucleotides are TGTGCCAGCAGAGCCTCGGGACAGGTCCATCTCCCCTACGAGCAGTACTTC.

The chain carries TRBV2 and TRBJ1-1; D perhaps matches TRBD1 (5 bases). This CDR3 region has 14 residues. Trimming took 2 bases from V and 6 from J, leaving 13 bases between them. Germline V CDR1 and CDR2: SNHLY, FYNNEI. As DNA, the CDR3 is TGTGCCAGCAGTGAAAAGTACGGGACTCCTGAAGCTTTCTTT. This translates into CASSEKYGTPEAFF.